This T cell receptor (beta chain) was captured in a study of blood T cell repertoires in COVID-19. Study information: Samples came from the United States, Italy and Spain, spanning acute and convalescent COVID-19.

This CDR3 has 13 amino acids. Germline CDR1 reads LGHDT; CDR2 reads YNNKEL (reference sequence). Trimming shortened V by 8 bases and J by 1 base, and 11 bases separated the two germline ends. Clones were read by immunoSEQ multiplex PCR, and TCRdb kept only the in-frame ones, dropping some. Counted here are roughly 100,000 clones, roughly 76% occurring once; the ten biggest clones make up 4.5% to 5.5%. This clone occurred once. The sequencing sample was made of peripheral blood. The chain carries TRBV3-1 (or the pseudogene TRBV3-2) and TRBJ1-2; D call uncertain. The TCR was taken from a man at least 80 years old with COVID-19, enrolled during active disease. CDR3 nucleotide sequence: TGTGCCAGCGCCTCGCCGGGTAACTATGGCTACACCTTC. This encodes CASASPGNYGYTF.